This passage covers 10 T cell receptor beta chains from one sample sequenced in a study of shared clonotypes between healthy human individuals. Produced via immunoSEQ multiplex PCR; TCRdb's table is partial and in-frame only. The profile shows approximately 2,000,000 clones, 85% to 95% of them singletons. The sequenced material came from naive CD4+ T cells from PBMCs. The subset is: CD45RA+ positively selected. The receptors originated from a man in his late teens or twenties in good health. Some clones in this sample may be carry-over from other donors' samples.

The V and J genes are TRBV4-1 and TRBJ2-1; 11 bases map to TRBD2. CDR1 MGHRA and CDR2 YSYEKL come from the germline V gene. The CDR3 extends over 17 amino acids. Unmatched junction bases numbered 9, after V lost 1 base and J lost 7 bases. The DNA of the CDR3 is TGCGCCAGCAGCCAAGCCTCCCTAGCGGGAGGAAGGAATGAGCAGTTCTTC. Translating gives CASSQASLAGGRNEQFF.

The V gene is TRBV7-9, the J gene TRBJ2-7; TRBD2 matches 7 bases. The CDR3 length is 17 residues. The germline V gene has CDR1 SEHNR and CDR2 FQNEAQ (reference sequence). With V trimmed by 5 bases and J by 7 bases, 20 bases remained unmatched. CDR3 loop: CASSDLLGGSSLREQYF. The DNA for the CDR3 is TGTGCCAGCAGCGACTTACTGGGCGGGAGTAGTTTAAGGGAGCAGTACTTC.

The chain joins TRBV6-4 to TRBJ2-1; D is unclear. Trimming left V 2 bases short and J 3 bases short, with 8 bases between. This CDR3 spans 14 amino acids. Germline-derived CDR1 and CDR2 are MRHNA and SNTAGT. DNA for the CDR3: TGTGCCAGCAGTGACCATGGTCGCTACAATGAGCAGTTCTTC. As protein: CASSDHGRYNEQFF.

This CDR3 is CASSVENSPANTGELFF. The CDR3 region has the DNA TGTGCCAGCAGCGTAGAAAACAGCCCCGCGAACACCGGGGAGCTGTTTTTT. The rearrangement joins TRBV9 to TRBJ2-2; D not resolved. The germline V gene encodes CDR1 SGDLS and CDR2 YYNGEE. V was clipped by 0 bases and J by 0 bases, with 12 bases between them. CDR3 length: 17 amino acids.

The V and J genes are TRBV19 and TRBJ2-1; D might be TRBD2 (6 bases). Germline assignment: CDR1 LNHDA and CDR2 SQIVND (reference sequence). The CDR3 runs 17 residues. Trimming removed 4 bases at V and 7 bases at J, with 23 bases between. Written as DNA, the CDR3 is TGTGCCAGTAGTAGCCGACTCGGGACTCCAAATCGGAATGAGCAGTTCTTC. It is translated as CASSSRLGTPNRNEQFF.

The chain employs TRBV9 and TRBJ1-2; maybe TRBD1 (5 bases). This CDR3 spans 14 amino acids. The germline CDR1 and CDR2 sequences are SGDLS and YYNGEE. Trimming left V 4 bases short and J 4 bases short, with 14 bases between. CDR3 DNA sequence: TGTGCCAGCAGCCCCGGACACGAGAGCTATGGCTACACCTTC. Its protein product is CASSPGHESYGYTF.

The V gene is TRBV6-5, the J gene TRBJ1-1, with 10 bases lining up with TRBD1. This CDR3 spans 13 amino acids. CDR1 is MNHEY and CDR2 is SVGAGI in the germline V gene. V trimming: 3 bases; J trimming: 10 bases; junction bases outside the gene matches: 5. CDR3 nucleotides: TGTGCCAGCAGTTATCCCTGGACAGGGGGAGCTTTCTTT. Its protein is CASSYPWTGGAFF.

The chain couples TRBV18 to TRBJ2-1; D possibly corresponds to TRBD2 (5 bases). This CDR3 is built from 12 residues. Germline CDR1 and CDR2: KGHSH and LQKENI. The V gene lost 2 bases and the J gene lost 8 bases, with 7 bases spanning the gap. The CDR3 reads CASSPAGHEQFF. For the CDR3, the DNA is TGTGCCAGCTCACCAGCGGGCCATGAGCAGTTCTTC.

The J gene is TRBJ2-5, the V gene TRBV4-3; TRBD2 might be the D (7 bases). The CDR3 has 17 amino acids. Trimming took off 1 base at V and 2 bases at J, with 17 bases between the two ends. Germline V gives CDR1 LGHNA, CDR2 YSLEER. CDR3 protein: CASSQAWRGGPQETQYF. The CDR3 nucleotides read TGCGCCAGCAGCCAAGCTTGGAGGGGGGGCCCACAAGAGACCCAGTACTTC.

CDR3 nucleotides: TGTGCCAGCAGCCTACACACCACAATGGAAGGGAACACCATATATTTT. Its translation: CASSLHTTMEGNTIYF. The chain combines TRBV5-8 with TRBJ1-3; no clear D. This CDR3 contains 16 residues. Per germline, CDR1 SGHTS and CDR2 YDEGEE. V dropped 4 bases and J dropped 7 bases, with 21 bases sitting between them.